The clone carrying this T cell receptor beta chain has ten or more counts. Its antigen remains unknown. Per the germline V gene, CDR1 is MDHEN and CDR2 is SYDVKM. Deletions cut 6 bases from V and 1 base from J, with 16 bases between. This CDR3 has 15 amino acids. This sample was taken from a study of blood T cells in healthy people across ages. Study-wide results and limits: Per million T cells, TCR beta diversity dropped roughly linearly as age increased. PBMCs that were unsorted prevented a conclusive naive versus antigen-experienced comparison.

A second about 7 to 12 cycle PCR used barcoded and J-beta primers. TCRdb itself ran the 5' RACE reads through MiXCR, one entry per CDR3 protein. The sample lists 850,000 to 1,300,000 distinct CDR3 sequences; over 35% were seen once. The V and J genes are TRBV28 and TRBJ2-7; D gene ambiguous. The TCR comes from a woman aged 60-75 years in good health. Sequencing was carried out using blood. The DNA of the CDR3 is TGTGCCAGCAGCCCGAGTTTGGGCAGGTCCTACGAGCAGTACTTC. Translation gives CASSPSLGRSYEQYF.